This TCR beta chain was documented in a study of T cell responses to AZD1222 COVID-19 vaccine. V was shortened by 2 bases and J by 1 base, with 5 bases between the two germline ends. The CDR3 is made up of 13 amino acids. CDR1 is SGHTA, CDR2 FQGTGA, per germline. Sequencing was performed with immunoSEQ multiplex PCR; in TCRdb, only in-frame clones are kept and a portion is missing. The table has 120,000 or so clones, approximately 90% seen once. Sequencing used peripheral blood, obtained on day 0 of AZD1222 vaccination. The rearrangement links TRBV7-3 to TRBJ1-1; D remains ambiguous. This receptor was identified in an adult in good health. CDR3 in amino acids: CASSLSANTEAFF. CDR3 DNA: TGTGCCAGCAGCTTATCGGCGAACACTGAAGCTTTCTTT. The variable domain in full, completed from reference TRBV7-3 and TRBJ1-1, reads GAGVSQTPSNKVTEKGKYVELRCDPISGHTALYWYRQSLGQGPEFLIYFQGTGAADDSGLPNDRFFAVRPEGSVSTLKIQRTERGDSAVYLCASSLSANTEAFFGQGTRLTVV.